This TCR beta chain was sequenced for a study of blood T cell repertoires in COVID-19. As for the study in general: T cells, B-cell-depleted T cells, or PBMCs provided the cDNA or gDNA that served as material.

With 6 bases removed from V and 0 bases from J, the gap between germline ends came to 14 bases. This CDR3 has 15 amino acids. Germline lookup yields CDR1 LNHDA and CDR2 SQIVND (reference sequence). Residents of about two dozen US areas, aged roughly 18 to 89 years, made up the participants. Generated by immunoSEQ multiplex PCR, the TCRdb table keeps only in-frame clones and is missing some. The sample has under 350,000 clones; around 90% are singletons. This chain joins TRBV19 and TRBJ1-1; D is possibly TRBD1 (5 bases). The source material was PBMCs or T cells enriched from blood (not recorded which). The sequence was obtained from a man in his sixties who had recovered from COVID-19. The CDR3 is CASSPGYRMNTEAFF. The CDR3 nucleotides are TGTGCCAGTAGCCCCGGCTACAGGATGAACACTGAAGCTTTCTTT.